Listed below are T cell receptor beta chains from one sample, sequenced in a study of shared clonotypes between healthy human individuals. Profiling relied on immunoSEQ multiplex PCR, and the TCRdb table lists in-frame clones only, not all of them. The sample consists of approximately 2.5 million clones, roughly 92% of them appearing once. Sequencing was carried out using naive CD4+ T cells sorted from blood. These receptors all come from a man aged 18 to 35 in good health. CDR3s include the opening cysteine and the closing phenylalanine or tryptophan. A D gene is named only where the DNA matches it firmly. The listing skips clone size in some rows; elsewhere it reads once, few, many or a size class.

D gene	clone size	V gene	J gene	CDR3 DNA	CDR3 protein
-	-	TRBV5-1	TRBJ2-7	TGCGCCAGCAGCTCAAGATTCGAGAGAGCCTACGAGCAGTACTTC	CASSSRFERAYEQYF
TRBD2	-	TRBV19	TRBJ2-7	TGTGCCAGTAGAGGGGGACTAGCCCCCTACGAGCAGTACTTC	CASRGGLAPYEQYF
-	-	TRBV7-2	TRBJ2-1	TGTGCCAGCAGCCCATTGGCCATCTCCTACAATGAGCAGTTCTTC	CASSPLAISYNEQFF
-	-	TRBV2	TRBJ2-2	TGTGCCAGCAGTGAGGACTCTAGCCACACCGGGGAGCTGTTTTTT	CASSEDSSHTGELFF
-	-	TRBV30	TRBJ1-1	TGTGCCTGGAGCGCCCCGGGGAAGATGTTGAAAGCTTTCTTT	CAWSAPGKMLKAFF
-	-	TRBV5-1	TRBJ1-1	TGCGCCAGCAGCTTCCGGGATCGGAACACTGAAGCTTTCTTT	CASSFRDRNTEAFF
TRBD1	-	TRBV6-5	TRBJ1-2	TGTGCCAGCAGTTACTCGTACCAGGGGGCAGGCTATGGCTACACCTTC	CASSYSYQGAGYGYTF
-	-	TRBV5-1	TRBJ2-7	TGCGCCAGCAGCTTCGACCTTTACGAGCAGTACTTC	CASSFDLYEQYF
TRBD1	-	TRBV29-1	TRBJ2-7	TGCAGCGTCCAAAGGGACAGGGCCTACGAGCAGTACTTC	CSVQRDRAYEQYF
-	-	TRBV10-1	TRBJ1-5	TGCGCCAGCAGTGAGTCGGGGTTCAATCAGCCCCAGCATTTT	CASSESGFNQPQHF
TRBD1	-	TRBV2	TRBJ1-6	TGTGCCAGCAGAACCGACAGGGTAAATTCACCCCTCCACTTT	CASRTDRVNSPLHF
-	-	TRBV7-8	TRBJ1-4	TGTGCCAGCAGCTTAGGGGGCCGGACAACTTTAATGGCTAATGAAAAACTGTTTTTT	CASSLGGRTTLMANEKLFF
-	once	TRBV15	TRBJ2-5	TGTGCCACCAGGACAGGAGGGGAGACCCAGTACTTC	CATRTGGETQYF
TRBD2	-	TRBV18	TRBJ2-1	TGTGCCAGCTCAGAGGGACTAGCGGTTATCGTTGAGCAGTTCTTC	CASSEGLAVIVEQFF
TRBD2	-	TRBV4-3	TRBJ2-4	TGCGCCAGCAGCCAGTGGGGACTAGCGGGAGTATCTGGCAAAAACATTCAGTACTTC	CASSQWGLAGVSGKNIQYF
TRBD2	-	TRBV5-8	TRBJ2-1	TGTGCCAGCAGTCCCCCCTGGGGGGGAGACAATGAGCAGTTCTTC	CASSPPWGGDNEQFF
-	-	TRBV6-6	TRBJ1-1	TGTGCCAGCAGTTACTCAGGGAAGGGTTTCTTT	CASSYSGKGFF
-	few	TRBV30	TRBJ1-5	TGTGCCTGGAGTCCGTCAGGGAAGGAGCCCCAGCATTTT	CAWSPSGKEPQHF
TRBD2	-	TRBV4-1	TRBJ2-7	TGCGCCAGCAGCCCCCTCAGCGGCGGGGGATTAGTCAGCGAGCAGTACTTC	CASSPLSGGGLVSEQYF
TRBD1	-	TRBV2	TRBJ1-1	TGTGCCAGCAGCCAGGGACAGGGTGTCCCTGAAGCTTTCTTT	CASSQGQGVPEAFF
-	-	TRBV5-4	TRBJ2-3	TGTGCCAGCAGCTCCCAGATGAGGTCGGGGGCAGATACGCAGTATTTT	CASSSQMRSGADTQYF
TRBD2	-	TRBV5-4	TRBJ2-7	TGTGCCAGCAGCTTGGGTGGGATAGCGGGTAAAGGCTACGAGCAGTACTTC	CASSLGGIAGKGYEQYF
-	-	TRBV19	TRBJ1-6	TGTGCCAGTAGTATCAGTACCATAACAGGTTCACCCCTCCACTTT	CASSISTITGSPLHF
-	-	TRBV15	TRBJ1-1	TGTGCCACCGGTCGGTTGTTCACTGAAGCTTTCTTT	CATGRLFTEAFF
-	-	TRBV7-2	TRBJ2-5	TGTGCCAGCAGCTCATCCAGGGGTGAGACCCAGTACTTC	CASSSSRGETQYF
-	-	TRBV25-1	TRBJ1-3	TGTGCCAGCAGTGAATCCGTGACATCTGGAAACACCATATATTTT	CASSESVTSGNTIYF
TRBD1	-	TRBV10-2	TRBJ1-5	TGCGCCACCGGGACAGTTCGTCAGCCCCAGCATTTT	CATGTVRQPQHF
-	-	TRBV29-1	TRBJ2-2	TGCAGCGTTGCCAGCGGCTACACCGGGGAGCTGTTTTTT	CSVASGYTGELFF
-	once	TRBV5-4	TRBJ2-7	TGTGCCAGCAGCTTGATGGGGGTTTACGAGCAGTACTTC	CASSLMGVYEQYF
TRBD1	-	TRBV7-2	TRBJ2-1	TGTGCCAGCAGCTCGCCGGGACAGGGAACCAATGAGCAGTTCTTC	CASSSPGQGTNEQFF
-	-	TRBV11-2	TRBJ1-4	TGTGCCAGCAGCTTTTCAGTGCTCCACTCTAATGAAAAACTGTTTTTT	CASSFSVLHSNEKLFF
TRBD1	-	TRBV6-1	TRBJ1-5	TGTGCCAGCAGTGAAGCAGGGACAGGGGGAGGTCAGCCCCAGCATTTT	CASSEAGTGGGQPQHF
-	-	TRBV5-1	TRBJ2-2	TGCGCCAGCAGCTTACAGGGGAACACCGGGGAGCTGTTTTTT	CASSLQGNTGELFF
TRBD1	-	TRBV6-5	TRBJ1-4	TGTGCCAGCAGTTACACGACAGGGATGGGCGAAAAACTGTTTTTT	CASSYTTGMGEKLFF
-	-	TRBV5-4	TRBJ2-2	TGTGCCAGCAGCTTGGGGGGGATTACGAACACCGGGGAGCTGTTTTTT	CASSLGGITNTGELFF
-	-	TRBV7-9	TRBJ2-3	TGTGCCAGCAGCTTTTTCTCCGGGTCCCAGACAGATACGCAGTATTTT	CASSFFSGSQTDTQYF
-	-	TRBV12-5	TRBJ1-3	TGTGCTAGTGGTTTCGGACTGTCACTCTGGGACACCATATATTTT	CASGFGLSLWDTIYF
TRBD1	-	TRBV7-9	TRBJ1-1	TGTGCCAGCAGCTCACCCGGACAGGGAGGTGAAGCTTTCTTT	CASSSPGQGGEAFF
-	-	TRBV5-4	TRBJ1-4	TGTGCCAGCAGCTTGCTTGGGCCAGGGGACGCAACTAATGAAAAACTGTTTTTT	CASSLLGPGDATNEKLFF
-	-	TRBV7-9	TRBJ1-1	TGTGCCAGCAGCCAGCTTGCTGGAGGAGATACTTTCTTT	CASSQLAGGDTFF
-	once	TRBV10-3	TRBJ2-2	TGTGCCAGCCAGACAGAGAACACCGGGGAGCTGTTTTTT	CASQTENTGELFF
TRBD1	-	TRBV6-5	TRBJ2-7	TGTGCCAGCAGTTACCCGACAGGGTTCGAGCAGTACTTC	CASSYPTGFEQYF